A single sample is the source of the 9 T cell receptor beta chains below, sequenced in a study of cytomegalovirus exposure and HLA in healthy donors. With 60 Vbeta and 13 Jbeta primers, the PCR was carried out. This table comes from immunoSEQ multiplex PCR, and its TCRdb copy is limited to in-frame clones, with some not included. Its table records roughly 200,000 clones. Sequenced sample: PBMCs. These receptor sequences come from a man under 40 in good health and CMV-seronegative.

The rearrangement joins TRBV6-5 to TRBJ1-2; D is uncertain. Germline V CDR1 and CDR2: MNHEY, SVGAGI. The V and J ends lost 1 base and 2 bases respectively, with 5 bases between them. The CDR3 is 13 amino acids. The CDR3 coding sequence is TGTGCCAGCAGTTACTTCAGGAACTATGGCTACACCTTC. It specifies CASSYFRNYGYTF.

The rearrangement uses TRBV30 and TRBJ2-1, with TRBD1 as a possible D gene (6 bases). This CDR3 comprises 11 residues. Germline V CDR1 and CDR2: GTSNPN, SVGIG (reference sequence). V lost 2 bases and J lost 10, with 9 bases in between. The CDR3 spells CAWSPDREQFF. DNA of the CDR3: TGTGCCTGGAGTCCGGACAGAGAGCAGTTCTTC.

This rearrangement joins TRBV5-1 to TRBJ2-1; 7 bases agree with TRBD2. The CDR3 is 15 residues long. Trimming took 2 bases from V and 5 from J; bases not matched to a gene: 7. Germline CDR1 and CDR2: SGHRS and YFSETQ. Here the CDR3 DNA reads TGCGCCAGCAGCTTCGGGCGGGAGCTTGACAATGAGCAGTTCTTC. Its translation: CASSFGRELDNEQFF.

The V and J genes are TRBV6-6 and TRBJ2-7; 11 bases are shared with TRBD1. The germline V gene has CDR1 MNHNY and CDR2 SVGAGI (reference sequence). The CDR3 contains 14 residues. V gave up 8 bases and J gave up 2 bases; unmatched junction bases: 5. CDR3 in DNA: TGTGCCAGCGCTTGGACAGGGGGCCCCTACGAGCAGTACTTC. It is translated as CASAWTGGPYEQYF.

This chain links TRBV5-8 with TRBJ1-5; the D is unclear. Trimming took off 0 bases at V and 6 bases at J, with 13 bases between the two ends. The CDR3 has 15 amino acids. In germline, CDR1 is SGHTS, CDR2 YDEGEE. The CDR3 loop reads CASSLASLGGQPQHF. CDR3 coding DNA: TGTGCCAGCAGCTTGGCCTCTCTAGGTGGTCAGCCCCAGCATTTT.

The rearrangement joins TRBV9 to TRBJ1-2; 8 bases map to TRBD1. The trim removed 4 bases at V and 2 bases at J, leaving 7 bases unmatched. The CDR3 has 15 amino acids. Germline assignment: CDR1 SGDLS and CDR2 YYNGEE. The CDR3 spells CASSPTGGNNYGYTF. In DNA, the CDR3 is TGTGCCAGCAGCCCCACAGGGGGTAACAACTATGGCTACACCTTC.

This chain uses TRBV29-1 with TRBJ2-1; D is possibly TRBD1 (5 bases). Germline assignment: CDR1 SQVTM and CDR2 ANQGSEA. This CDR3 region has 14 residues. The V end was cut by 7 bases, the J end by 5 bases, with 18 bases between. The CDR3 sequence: CSAYGAGPDNEQFF. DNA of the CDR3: TGCAGCGCGTATGGGGCAGGGCCGGACAATGAGCAGTTCTTC.

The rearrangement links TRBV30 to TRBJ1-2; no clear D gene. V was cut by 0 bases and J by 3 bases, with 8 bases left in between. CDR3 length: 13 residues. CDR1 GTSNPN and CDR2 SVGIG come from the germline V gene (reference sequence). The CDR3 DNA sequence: TGTGCCTGGAGTGTACAAGTTGACTATGGCTACACCTTC. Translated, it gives CAWSVQVDYGYTF.

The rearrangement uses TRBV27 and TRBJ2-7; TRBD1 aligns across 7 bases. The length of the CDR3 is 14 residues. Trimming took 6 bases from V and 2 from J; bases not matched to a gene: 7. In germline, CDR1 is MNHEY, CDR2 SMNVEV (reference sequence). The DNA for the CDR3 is TGTGCCAGCAGCATTTCTAGGGGGCCCTACGAGCAGTACTTC. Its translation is CASSISRGPYEQYF.